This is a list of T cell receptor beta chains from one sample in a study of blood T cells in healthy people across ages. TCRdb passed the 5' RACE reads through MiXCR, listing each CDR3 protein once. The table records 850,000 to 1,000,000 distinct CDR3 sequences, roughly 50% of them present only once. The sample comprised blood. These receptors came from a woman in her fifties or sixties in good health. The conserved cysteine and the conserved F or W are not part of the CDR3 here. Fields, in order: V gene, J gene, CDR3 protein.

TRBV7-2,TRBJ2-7,ASTSDLWSSYEQY
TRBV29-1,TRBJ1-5,SVVGTNSNQPQH
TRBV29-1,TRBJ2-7,SVSPGQAVGEQY
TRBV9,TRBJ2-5,ASSAGTVNSETQY
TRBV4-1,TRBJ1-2,ASSQGGYRDSRNYGYT
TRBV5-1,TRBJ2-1,ASSVSRELEQF
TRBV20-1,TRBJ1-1,SATDLNTEAF
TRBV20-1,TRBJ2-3,SARDWVGPTDTQY
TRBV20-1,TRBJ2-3,SVVGLAITDTQY
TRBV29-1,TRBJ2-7,SGLGTSGGYEQY
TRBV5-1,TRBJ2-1,ASSLVWRENDEQF
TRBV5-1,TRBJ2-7,ASSLRRGNLEQY
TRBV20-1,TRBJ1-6,SASGHPNSPLH
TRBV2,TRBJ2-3,ASRQRLAAETNTQY
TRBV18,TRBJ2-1,ASSRATGSSYNEQF
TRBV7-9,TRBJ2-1,ASSRTQTGNNEQF
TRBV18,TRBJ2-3,ASSPDSAGGSGDTQY
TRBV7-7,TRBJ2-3,ASSALLGDTQY
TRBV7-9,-,ASSLAESYGEQY
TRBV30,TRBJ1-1,AWSPQGGTEAF
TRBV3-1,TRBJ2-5,ASSQSDQETQY
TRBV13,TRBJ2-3,ASSNRDFTDTQY
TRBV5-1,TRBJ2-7,ASSLTASGTYEQY